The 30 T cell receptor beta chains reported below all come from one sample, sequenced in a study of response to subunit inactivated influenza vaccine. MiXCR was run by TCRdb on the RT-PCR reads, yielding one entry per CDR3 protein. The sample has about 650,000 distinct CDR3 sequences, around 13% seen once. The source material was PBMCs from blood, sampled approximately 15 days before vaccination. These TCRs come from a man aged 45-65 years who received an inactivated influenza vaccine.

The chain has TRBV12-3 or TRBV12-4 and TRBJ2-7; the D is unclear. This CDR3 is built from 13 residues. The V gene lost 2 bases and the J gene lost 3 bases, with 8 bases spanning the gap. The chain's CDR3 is CASSLRHNYEQYF. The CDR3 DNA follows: TGTGCCAGCAGTTTAAGGCACAACTACGAGCAGTACTTC.

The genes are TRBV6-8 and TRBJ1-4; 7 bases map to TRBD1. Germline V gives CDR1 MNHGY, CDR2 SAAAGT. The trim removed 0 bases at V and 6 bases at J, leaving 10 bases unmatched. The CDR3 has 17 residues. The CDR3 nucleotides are TGTGCCAGCAGTTACTCCCTTGACAGGGTTGAGGATGAAAAACTGTTTTTT. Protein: CASSYSLDRVEDEKLFF.

The CDR3 sequence: CASSQSSSSNYGYTF. The CDR3 DNA is TGCGCCAGCAGCCAGAGCAGTAGTTCTAACTATGGCTACACCTTC. The V gene is TRBV4-1, the J gene TRBJ1-2, with D hard to call. The V gene's germline CDR1 is MGHRA and CDR2 YSYEKL. This CDR3 region has 15 residues. The germline V and J ends were trimmed by 3 bases and 0 bases, with 11 bases remaining between them.

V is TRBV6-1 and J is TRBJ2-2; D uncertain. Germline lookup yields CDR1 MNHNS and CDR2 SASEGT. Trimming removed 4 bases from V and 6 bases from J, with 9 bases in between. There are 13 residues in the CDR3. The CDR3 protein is CASSVVRSGELFF. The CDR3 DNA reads TGTGCCAGCAGTGTAGTTAGGTCCGGGGAGCTGTTTTTT.

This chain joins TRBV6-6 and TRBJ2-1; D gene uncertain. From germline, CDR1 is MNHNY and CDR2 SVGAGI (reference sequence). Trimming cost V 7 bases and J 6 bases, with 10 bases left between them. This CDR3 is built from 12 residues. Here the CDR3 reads CASTLPSNEQFF. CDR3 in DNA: TGTGCCAGCACCCTCCCCTCCAATGAGCAGTTCTTC.

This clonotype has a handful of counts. CDR3 sequence reads: CASSQDSRVPQETQYF. For the CDR3, the DNA is TGTGCCAGCAGCCAAGACTCTCGAGTACCACAGGAGACCCAGTACTTC. The chain employs TRBV14 and TRBJ2-5, with D unresolved. This CDR3 region has 16 residues. V dropped 0 bases and J dropped 5 bases, with 16 bases sitting between them. Germline loops: CDR1 SGHDN, CDR2 FVKESK.

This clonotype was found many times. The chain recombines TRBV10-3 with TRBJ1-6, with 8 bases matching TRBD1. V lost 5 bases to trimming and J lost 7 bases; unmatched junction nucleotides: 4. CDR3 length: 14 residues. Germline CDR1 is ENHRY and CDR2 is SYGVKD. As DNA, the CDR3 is TGTGCCATCAGTCCCGGGACAGGCAATTCACCCCTCCACTTT. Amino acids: CAISPGTGNSPLHF.

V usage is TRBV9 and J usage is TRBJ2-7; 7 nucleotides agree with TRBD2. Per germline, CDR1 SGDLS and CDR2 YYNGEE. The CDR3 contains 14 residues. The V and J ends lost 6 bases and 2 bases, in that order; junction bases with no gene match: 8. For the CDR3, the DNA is TGTGCCAGCACAGCGGGGCCCGAAGCCTACGAGCAGTACTTC. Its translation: CASTAGPEAYEQYF.

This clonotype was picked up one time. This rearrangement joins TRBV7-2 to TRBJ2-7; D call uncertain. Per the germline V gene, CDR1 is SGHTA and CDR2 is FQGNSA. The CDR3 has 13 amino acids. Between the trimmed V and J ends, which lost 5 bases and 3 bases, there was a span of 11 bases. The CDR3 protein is CASSQNDGYEQYF. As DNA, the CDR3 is TGTGCCAGCAGCCAAAACGACGGCTACGAGCAGTACTTC.

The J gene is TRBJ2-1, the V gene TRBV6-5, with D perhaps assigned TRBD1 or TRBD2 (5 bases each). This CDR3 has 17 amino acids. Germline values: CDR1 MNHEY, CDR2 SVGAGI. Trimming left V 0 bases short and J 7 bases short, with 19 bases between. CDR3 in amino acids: CASSYSPGTGFKNEQFF. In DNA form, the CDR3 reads TGTGCCAGCAGTTACTCTCCTGGGACCGGGTTTAAAAATGAGCAGTTCTTC.

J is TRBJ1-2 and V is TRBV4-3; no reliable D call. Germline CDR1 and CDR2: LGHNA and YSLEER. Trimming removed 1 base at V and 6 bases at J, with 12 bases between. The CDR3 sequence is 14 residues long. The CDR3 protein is CASSQGTRRDGYTF. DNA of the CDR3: TGCGCCAGCAGCCAAGGGACGCGACGCGATGGCTACACCTTC.

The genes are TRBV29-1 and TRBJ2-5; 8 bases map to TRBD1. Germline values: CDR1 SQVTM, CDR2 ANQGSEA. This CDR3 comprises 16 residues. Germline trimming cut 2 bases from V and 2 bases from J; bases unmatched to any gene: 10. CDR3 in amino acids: CSVEMDRETDQETQYF. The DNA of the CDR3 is TGCAGCGTTGAAATGGACAGGGAAACCGATCAAGAGACCCAGTACTTC.

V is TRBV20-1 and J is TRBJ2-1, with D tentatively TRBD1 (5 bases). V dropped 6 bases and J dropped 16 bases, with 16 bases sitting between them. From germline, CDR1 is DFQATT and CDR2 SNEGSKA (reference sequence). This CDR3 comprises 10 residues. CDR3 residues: CSADGPGNFF. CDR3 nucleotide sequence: TGCAGTGCGGACGGGCCAGGGAACTTCTTC.

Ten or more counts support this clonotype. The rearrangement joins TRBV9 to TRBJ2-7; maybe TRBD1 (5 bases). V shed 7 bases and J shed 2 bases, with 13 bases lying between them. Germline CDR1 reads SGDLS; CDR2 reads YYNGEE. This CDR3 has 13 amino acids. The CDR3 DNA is TGTGCCAGCTCTACAGGTGGTGCCTACGAGCAGTACTTC. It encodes CASSTGGAYEQYF.

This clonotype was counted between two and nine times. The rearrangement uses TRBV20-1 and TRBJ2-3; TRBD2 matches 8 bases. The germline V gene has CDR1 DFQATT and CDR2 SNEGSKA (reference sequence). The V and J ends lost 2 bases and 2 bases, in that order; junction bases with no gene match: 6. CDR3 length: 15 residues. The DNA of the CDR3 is TGCAGTGCTAGATCACTAGCGGAAATCACAGATACGCAGTATTTT. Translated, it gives CSARSLAEITDTQYF.

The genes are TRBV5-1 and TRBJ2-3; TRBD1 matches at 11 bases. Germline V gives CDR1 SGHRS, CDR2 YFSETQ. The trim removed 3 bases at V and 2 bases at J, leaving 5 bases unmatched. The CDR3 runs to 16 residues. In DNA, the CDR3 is TGCGCCAGCAGCTGGGGGACAGGGGGACCCACAGATACGCAGTATTTT. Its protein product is CASSWGTGGPTDTQYF.

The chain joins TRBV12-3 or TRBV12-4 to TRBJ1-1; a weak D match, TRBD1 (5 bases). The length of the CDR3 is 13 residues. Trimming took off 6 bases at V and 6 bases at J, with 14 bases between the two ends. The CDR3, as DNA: TGTGCCAGCAGCGTACGGGGGAAGTCTGAAGCTTTCTTT. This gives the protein CASSVRGKSEAFF.

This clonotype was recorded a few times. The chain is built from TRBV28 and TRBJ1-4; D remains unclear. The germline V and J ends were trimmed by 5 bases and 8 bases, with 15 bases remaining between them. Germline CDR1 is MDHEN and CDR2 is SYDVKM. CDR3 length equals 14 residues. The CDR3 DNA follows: TGTGCCAGCAGTCCCTCCGGGCGTTTGGAAAAACTGTTTTTT. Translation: CASSPSGRLEKLFF.

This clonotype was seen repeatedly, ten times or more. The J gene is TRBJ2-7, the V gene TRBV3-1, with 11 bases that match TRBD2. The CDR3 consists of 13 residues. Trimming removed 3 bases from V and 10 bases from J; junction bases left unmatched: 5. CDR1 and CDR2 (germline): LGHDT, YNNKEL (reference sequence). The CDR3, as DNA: TGTGCCAGCAGCCAGACTACTAGCGGGAGTCAGTACTTC. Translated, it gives CASSQTTSGSQYF.

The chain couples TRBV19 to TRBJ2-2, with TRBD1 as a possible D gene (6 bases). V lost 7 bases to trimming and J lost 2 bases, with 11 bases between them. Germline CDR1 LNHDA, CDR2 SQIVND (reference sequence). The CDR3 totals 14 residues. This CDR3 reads CASTEDSNTGELFF. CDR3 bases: TGTGCCAGTACCGAGGACAGTAACACCGGGGAGCTGTTTTTT.

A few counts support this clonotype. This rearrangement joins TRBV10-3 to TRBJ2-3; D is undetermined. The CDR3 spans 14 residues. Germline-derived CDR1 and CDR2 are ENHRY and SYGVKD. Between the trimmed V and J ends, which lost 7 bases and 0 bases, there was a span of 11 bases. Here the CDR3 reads CAIKGLSSTDTQYF. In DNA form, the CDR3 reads TGTGCCATCAAAGGGCTCTCTAGCACAGATACGCAGTATTTT.

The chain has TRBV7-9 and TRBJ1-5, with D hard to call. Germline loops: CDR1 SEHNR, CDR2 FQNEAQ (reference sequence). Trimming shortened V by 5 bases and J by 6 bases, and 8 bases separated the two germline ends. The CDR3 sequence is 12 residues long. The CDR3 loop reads CASSGVGQPQHF. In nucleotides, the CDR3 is TGTGCCAGCAGCGGGGTAGGTCAGCCCCAGCATTTT.

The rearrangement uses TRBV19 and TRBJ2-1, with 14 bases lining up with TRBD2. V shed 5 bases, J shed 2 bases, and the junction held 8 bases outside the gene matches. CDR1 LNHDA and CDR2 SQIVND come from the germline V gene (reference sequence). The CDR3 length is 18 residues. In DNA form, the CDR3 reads TGTGCCAGTAGTCGTCGGACTAGCGGGGGGATGGCCTACAATGAGCAGTTCTTC. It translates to CASSRRTSGGMAYNEQFF.

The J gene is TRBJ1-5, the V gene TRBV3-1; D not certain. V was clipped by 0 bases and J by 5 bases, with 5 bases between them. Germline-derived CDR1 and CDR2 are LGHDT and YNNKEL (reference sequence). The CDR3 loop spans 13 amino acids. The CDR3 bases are TGTGCCAGCAGCCAAGATCAGGATCAGCCCCAGCATTTT. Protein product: CASSQDQDQPQHF.

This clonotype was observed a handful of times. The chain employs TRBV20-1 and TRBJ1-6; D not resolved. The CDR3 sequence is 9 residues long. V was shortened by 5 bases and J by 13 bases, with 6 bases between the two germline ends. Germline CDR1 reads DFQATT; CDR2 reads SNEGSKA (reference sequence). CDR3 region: CSAARPLHF. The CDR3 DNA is TGCAGTGCTGCTCGGCCCCTCCACTTT.

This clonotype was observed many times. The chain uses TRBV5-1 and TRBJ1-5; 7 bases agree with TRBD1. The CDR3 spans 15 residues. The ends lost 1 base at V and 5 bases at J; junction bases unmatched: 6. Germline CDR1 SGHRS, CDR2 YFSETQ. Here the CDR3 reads CASSLSPRGDQPQHF. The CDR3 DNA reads TGCGCCAGCAGCTTGTCTCCCAGGGGGGATCAGCCCCAGCATTTT.

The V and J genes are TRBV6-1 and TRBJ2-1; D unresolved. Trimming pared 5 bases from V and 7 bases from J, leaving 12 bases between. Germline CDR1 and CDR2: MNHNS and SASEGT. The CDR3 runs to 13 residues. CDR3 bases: TGTGCCAGCAGTAAGGACCCCCAGAATGAGCAGTTCTTC. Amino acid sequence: CASSKDPQNEQFF.

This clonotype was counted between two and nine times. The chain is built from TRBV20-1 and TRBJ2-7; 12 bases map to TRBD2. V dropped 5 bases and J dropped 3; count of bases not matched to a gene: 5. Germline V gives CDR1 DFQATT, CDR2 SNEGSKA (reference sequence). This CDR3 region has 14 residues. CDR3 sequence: CSALGTSGFYEQYF. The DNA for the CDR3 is TGCAGTGCTCTTGGGACTAGCGGGTTCTACGAGCAGTACTTC.

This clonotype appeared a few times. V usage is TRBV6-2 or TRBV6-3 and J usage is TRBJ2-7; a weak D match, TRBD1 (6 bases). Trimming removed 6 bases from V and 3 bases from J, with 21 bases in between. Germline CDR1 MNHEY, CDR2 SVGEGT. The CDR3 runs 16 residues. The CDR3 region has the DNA TGTGCCAGCAGCTACAGGCTTACAGGGTTAAGCTACGAGCAGTACTTC. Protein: CASSYRLTGLSYEQYF.

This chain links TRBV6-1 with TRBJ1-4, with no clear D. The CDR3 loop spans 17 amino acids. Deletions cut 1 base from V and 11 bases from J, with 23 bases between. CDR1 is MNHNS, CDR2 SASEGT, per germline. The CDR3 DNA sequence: TGTGCCAGCAGTGAAGAAAGTATGCGGGTCGTTAACGGGAAACTGTTTTTT. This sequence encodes CASSEESMRVVNGKLFF.